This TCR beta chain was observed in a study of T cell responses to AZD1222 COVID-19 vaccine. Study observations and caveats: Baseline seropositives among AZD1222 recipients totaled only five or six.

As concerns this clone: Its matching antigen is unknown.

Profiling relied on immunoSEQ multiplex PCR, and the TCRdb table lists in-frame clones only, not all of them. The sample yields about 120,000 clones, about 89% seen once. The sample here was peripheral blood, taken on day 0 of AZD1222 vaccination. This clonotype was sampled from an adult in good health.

The CDR3 sequence is CASSSPDRSQETQYF. DNA for the CDR3: TGCGCCAGCAGCTCGCCTGACAGATCTCAAGAGACCCAGTACTTC. The chain joins TRBV5-1 to TRBJ2-5, with D tentatively TRBD1 (5 bases). Germline CDR1 and CDR2: SGHRS and YFSETQ. With 3 bases removed from V and 2 bases from J, the gap between germline ends came to 14 bases. The CDR3 is 15 residues long.